A single sample is the source of the 22 T cell receptor beta chains below, sequenced in a study of CD8 T cells in Susac syndrome. RNA, at 0.5 to 1 ug, was reverse transcribed with random hexamers. MiXCR was run by TCRdb on the immunoSEQ multiplex PCR reads, yielding one entry per CDR3 protein. The table has fewer than 70,000 distinct CDR3 sequences, around 95% seen once. The material sequenced was CD8+ T cells from PBMCs. The source is a human donor in good health.

The rearrangement links TRBV4-2 to TRBJ2-3; D perhaps matches TRBD2 (5 bases). The germline V gene encodes CDR1 LGHNA and CDR2 YNFKEQ. Trimming removed 4 bases from V and 6 bases from J, with 17 bases in between. The CDR3 contains 15 residues. In DNA form, the CDR3 reads TGTGCCAGCAGCCGAAACCCCCTTCCGGGGGATACGCAGTATTTT. Protein: CASSRNPLPGDTQYF.

The chain uses TRBV6-5 and TRBJ2-5, with D possibly matching TRBD2 (5 bases). This CDR3 contains 13 residues. Trimming stripped 5 bases from V and 3 bases from J, with 10 bases between. Germline values: CDR1 MNHEY, CDR2 SVGAGI. CDR3 in amino acids: CASSPRREETQYF. CDR3 nucleotide sequence: TGTGCCAGCAGTCCCCGGCGGGAAGAGACCCAGTACTTC.

This chain links TRBV30 with TRBJ2-1; 7 nucleotides match TRBD1. Germline-derived CDR1 and CDR2 are GTSNPN and SVGIG (reference sequence). Unmatched junction bases numbered 5, after V lost 5 bases and J lost 4 bases. The CDR3 contains 13 residues. The CDR3 bases are TGTGCCTGGGGGACAGCATTATACAATGAGCAGTTCTTC. It codes for CAWGTALYNEQFF.

The J gene is TRBJ1-1, the V gene TRBV15; D possibly corresponds to TRBD1 (5 bases). Trimming removed 1 base from V and 1 base from J, with 22 bases in between. Germline V gives CDR1 LNHNV, CDR2 YYDKDF (reference sequence). This CDR3 has 19 amino acids. This CDR3 reads CATSRGRDSSLVTNTEAFF. Written as DNA, the CDR3 is TGTGCCACCAGCAGAGGCCGGGACTCTTCTCTAGTTACGAACACTGAAGCTTTCTTT.

The chain carries TRBV7-2 and TRBJ1-6; no firm D call. Germline CDR1 and CDR2: SGHTA and FQGNSA. V was clipped by 5 bases and J by 14 bases, with 13 bases between them. The CDR3 is 12 residues long. Here the CDR3 DNA reads TGTGCCAGCAGCCTCTCGAACGTGGCCCTCCACTTT. This translates into CASSLSNVALHF. The whole variable domain, remainder taken from reference TRBV7-2 and TRBJ1-6, is GAGVSQSPSNKVTEKGKDVELRCDPISGHTALYWYRQSLGQGLEFLIYFQGNSAPDKSGLPSDRFSAERTGGSVSTLTIQRTQQEDSAVYLCASSLSNVALHFGNGTRLTVT.

The V gene is TRBV5-1, the J gene TRBJ1-2, with a tentative D call TRBD1 (6 bases). CDR1 is SGHRS, CDR2 YFSETQ, per germline. The CDR3 has 14 amino acids. V lost 0 bases and J lost 4, with 10 bases in between. CDR3 amino acids: CASSLDPGAYGYTF. The CDR3 nucleotides are TGCGCCAGCAGCTTGGACCCGGGGGCCTATGGCTACACCTTC.

This sequence joins TRBV29-1 and TRBJ1-1; D not resolved. CDR1 SQVTM and CDR2 ANQGSEA come from the germline V gene. Trimming pared 8 bases from V and 3 bases from J, leaving 10 bases between. The CDR3 has 11 amino acids. In DNA, the CDR3 is TGCAGCTCGGACCCTTACACTGAAGCTTTCTTT. Protein product: CSSDPYTEAFF.

V and J are TRBV19 and TRBJ1-5, with D maybe TRBD1 (5 bases). The CDR3 loop spans 12 amino acids. The V gene's germline CDR1 is LNHDA and CDR2 SQIVND (reference sequence). The V gene lost 3 bases and the J gene lost 9 bases, with 9 bases spanning the gap. The CDR3, as DNA: TGTGCCAGTAGTATGGGGGGGTTGCCCCAGCATTTT. It translates to CASSMGGLPQHF.

The chain couples TRBV28 to TRBJ1-2, with D hard to call. CDR1 is MDHEN and CDR2 is SYDVKM in the germline V gene. V dropped 10 bases and J dropped 4 bases, with 13 bases sitting between them. The CDR3 has 12 amino acids. The CDR3 protein is CATNFEGYGYTF. The CDR3 coding sequence is TGTGCCACTAACTTTGAAGGCTATGGCTACACCTTC.

The chain uses TRBV4-2 and TRBJ1-1; the D gene is possibly TRBD1 (6 bases). Germline V CDR1 and CDR2: LGHNA, YNFKEQ. The CDR3 covers 15 residues. Trimming stripped 3 bases from V and 2 bases from J, with 13 bases between. This chain's CDR3 is CASSHPRQANTEAFF. In DNA, the CDR3 is TGTGCCAGCAGCCACCCCCGACAGGCCAACACTGAAGCTTTCTTT.

The chain is built from TRBV5-1 and TRBJ1-1, with TRBD1 as a possible D gene (5 bases). The CDR3 runs to 17 residues. V lost 3 bases and J lost 1, with 19 bases in between. Per germline, CDR1 SGHRS and CDR2 YFSETQ. In DNA, the CDR3 is TGCGCCAGCAGCTCCGCTGGGGGGAAGGGTGGGAACACTGAAGCTTTCTTT. Its translation: CASSSAGGKGGNTEAFF.

The chain joins TRBV5-6 to TRBJ1-5; 9 bases line up with TRBD1. Germline V gene sequence: CDR1 SGHDT, CDR2 YYEEEE. The CDR3 runs to 15 residues. V lost 4 bases and J lost 4; bases outside the gene matches: 6. CDR3 DNA: TGTGCCAGCAGCCTTACAGGGGGCCTGAATCAGCCCCAGCATTTT. As protein: CASSLTGGLNQPQHF.

This chain joins TRBV3-1 and TRBJ1-1; maybe TRBD1 (6 bases). The germline gives CDR1 LGHDT, CDR2 YNNKEL (reference sequence). Trimming shortened V by 4 bases and J by 6 bases, and 15 bases separated the two germline ends. The CDR3 spans 14 residues. In nucleotides, the CDR3 is TGTGCCAGCAGCCTAGGGACATTATCCCCTGAAGCTTTCTTT. It translates to CASSLGTLSPEAFF.

The V call is TRBV27, the J call TRBJ2-7; 8 bases match TRBD1. Trimming at V came to 2 bases and at J to 3 bases, leaving 6 bases not matched to a gene. Germline V gene lookup returns CDR1 MNHEY and CDR2 SMNVEV (reference sequence). The CDR3 has 15 residues. DNA for the CDR3: TGTGCCAGCAGTTTAGCCGGGACAGGTTACTACGAGCAGTACTTC. Encoded protein: CASSLAGTGYYEQYF.

This chain joins TRBV5-1 and TRBJ2-1; weak D call: TRBD2 (5 bases). V dropped 2 bases and J dropped 5 bases, with 20 bases sitting between them. The CDR3 runs to 17 residues. Germline-derived CDR1 and CDR2 are SGHRS and YFSETQ. CDR3 region: CASSLDPGPWGDNEQFF. The DNA for the CDR3 is TGCGCCAGCAGCTTAGATCCGGGCCCTTGGGGAGACAATGAGCAGTTCTTC. The full variable domain, in which reference TRBV5-1 and TRBJ2-1 provide the parts outside the CDR3, is KAGVTQTPRYLIKTRGQQVTLSCSPISGHRSVSWYQQTPGQGLQFLFEYFSETQRNKGNFPGRFSGRQFSNSRSEMNVSTLELGDSALYLCASSLDPGPWGDNEQFFGPGTRLTVL.

This chain uses TRBV7-9 with TRBJ2-3; tentatively, D is TRBD1 (6 bases). This CDR3 spans 15 amino acids. Trimming shortened V by 5 bases and J by 0 bases, and 12 bases separated the two germline ends. Germline V gene sequence: CDR1 SEHNR, CDR2 FQNEAQ (reference sequence). The CDR3 DNA is TGTGCCAGCAGCCCTGACAGGTGGAGCACAGATACGCAGTATTTT. This gives the protein CASSPDRWSTDTQYF. The whole variable domain, remainder taken from reference TRBV7-9 and TRBJ2-3, is DTGVSQNPRHKITKRGQNVTFRCDPISEHNRLYWYRQTLGQGPEFLTYFQNEAQLEKSRLLSDRFSAERPKGSFSTLEIQRTEQGDSAMYLCASSPDRWSTDTQYFGPGTRLTVL.

This chain connects TRBV18 to TRBJ1-1; no firm D call. Trimming stripped 2 bases from V and 1 base from J, with 8 bases between. CDR3 length equals 14 residues. Germline-derived CDR1 and CDR2 are KGHSH and LQKENI. CDR3 in DNA: TGTGCCAGCTCACCAGAAGGAACGAACACTGAAGCTTTCTTT. Translating it yields CASSPEGTNTEAFF.

J is TRBJ2-5 and V is TRBV2; D perhaps matches TRBD2 (7 bases). This CDR3 contains 15 residues. The germline V and J ends were trimmed by 6 bases and 5 bases, with 19 bases remaining between them. Per the germline V gene, CDR1 is SNHLY and CDR2 is FYNNEI. The CDR3 is CASRPLGGAGETQYF. DNA for the CDR3: TGTGCCAGCAGACCCCTAGGGGGGGCCGGTGAGACCCAGTACTTC.

The chain is built from TRBV12-3 or TRBV12-4 and TRBJ2-2; D unclear. The CDR3 length is 12 residues. Trimming removed 3 bases from V and 7 bases from J, with 6 bases in between. The CDR3 DNA sequence: TGTGCCAGCAGTTTTTGGGGCGGGGAGCTGTTTTTT. It codes for CASSFWGGELFF.

The rearrangement joins TRBV13 to TRBJ2-1; the match to TRBD1 covers 10 bases. The CDR3 runs 15 residues. Unmatched junction bases numbered 7, after V lost 5 bases and J lost 6 bases. Germline V CDR1 and CDR2: PRHDT, FYEKMQ (reference sequence). The chain's CDR3 is CASSAAGTGVNEQFF. In DNA form, the CDR3 reads TGTGCCAGCAGCGCAGCCGGGACAGGGGTCAATGAGCAGTTCTTC.

V and J are TRBV9 and TRBJ2-5; 7 bases are shared with TRBD1. The CDR3 sequence is 12 residues long. V lost 6 bases to trimming and J lost 3 bases; unmatched junction nucleotides: 2. Germline V lookup: CDR1 SGDLS, CDR2 YYNGEE. CDR3 protein: CASNRGEETQYF. The CDR3 DNA sequence: TGTGCCAGCAACAGGGGTGAAGAGACCCAGTACTTC. Drawing the rest from reference TRBV9 and TRBJ2-5, the complete variable domain is DSGVTQTPKHLITATGQRVTLRCSPRSGDLSVYWYQQSLDQGLQFLIQYYNGEERAKGNILERFSAQQFPDLHSELNLSSLELGDSALYFCASNRGEETQYFGPGTRLLVL.

The gene calls are TRBV5-1 and TRBJ2-1, with 10 positions matching TRBD2. In germline, CDR1 is SGHRS, CDR2 YFSETQ. V lost 4 bases to trimming and J lost 5 bases; unmatched junction nucleotides: 9. The CDR3 spans 16 residues. The CDR3 spells CASSRTRLAGHNEQFF. The CDR3 DNA is TGCGCCAGCAGCCGGACGAGACTAGCGGGCCACAATGAGCAGTTCTTC. Variable domain in full (rest from reference TRBV5-1 and TRBJ2-1): KAGVTQTPRYLIKTRGQQVTLSCSPISGHRSVSWYQQTPGQGLQFLFEYFSETQRNKGNFPGRFSGRQFSNSRSEMNVSTLELGDSALYLCASSRTRLAGHNEQFFGPGTRLTVL.